Below are 24 T cell receptor beta chains sequenced from a single sample in a study of blood T cell repertoires in COVID-19. TCRdb's copy holds only in-frame clones and misses some; the assay was immunoSEQ multiplex PCR. The data contain a few hundred thousand clones, 70% to 90% of them singletons. The sample was peripheral blood. These TCRs come from a man aged 35 to 55 with acute or convalescent COVID-19.

This clone has only a few counts. V is TRBV5-6 and J is TRBJ1-2; tentative D call: TRBD1 (5 bases). In germline, CDR1 is SGHDT, CDR2 YYEEEE. The CDR3 totals 13 residues. V dropped 2 bases and J dropped 8 bases, with 13 bases sitting between them. The CDR3 reads CASSFGREGGYTF. CDR3 coding DNA: TGTGCCAGCAGCTTCGGCAGGGAAGGGGGCTACACCTTC. Drawing the rest from reference TRBV5-6 and TRBJ1-2, the complete variable domain is DAGVTQSPTHLIKTRGQQVTLRCSPKSGHDTVSWYQQALGQGPQFIFQYYEEEERQRGNFPDRFSGHQFPNYSSELNVNALLLGDSALYLCASSFGREGGYTFGSGTRLTVV.

This chain connects TRBV2 to TRBJ1-6; D unclear. The CDR3 has 15 amino acids. Trimming cost V 3 bases and J 7 bases, with 13 bases left between them. Looked up from germline, CDR1 is SNHLY and CDR2 is FYNNEI. The CDR3 is CASSELWPGNSPLHF. CDR3 in DNA: TGTGCCAGCAGTGAGCTTTGGCCGGGGAATTCACCCCTCCACTTT.

The V gene is TRBV7-2, the J gene TRBJ1-1; 9 bases line up with TRBD1. The CDR3 extends over 15 amino acids. The ends lost 5 bases at V and 2 bases at J; junction bases unmatched: 6. Germline-derived CDR1 and CDR2 are SGHTA and FQGNSA. The CDR3 sequence: CASSVDRGGNTEAFF. The CDR3 DNA sequence: TGTGCCAGCAGCGTAGACAGGGGGGGAAACACTGAAGCTTTCTTT.

The rearrangement uses TRBV6-5 and TRBJ1-6; the match to TRBD1 covers 7 bases. The CDR3 runs to 14 residues. Germline CDR1 MNHEY, CDR2 SVGAGI. Unmatched junction bases numbered 7, after V lost 7 bases and J lost 7 bases. Here the CDR3 DNA reads TGTGCCAGCACCCTGGGACAGAAAAATTCACCCCTCCACTTT. Amino acid sequence: CASTLGQKNSPLHF.

This rearrangement joins TRBV28 to TRBJ2-1; maybe TRBD1 (6 bases). CDR1 and CDR2 (germline): MDHEN, SYDVKM. The CDR3 length is 16 residues. Between the trimmed V and J ends, which lost 4 bases and 0 bases, there was a span of 13 bases. In DNA, the CDR3 is TGTGCCAGCAGTTATGCCGGGACAAGCTCCTACAATGAGCAGTTCTTC. As protein: CASSYAGTSSYNEQFF.

The J gene is TRBJ2-3, the V gene TRBV6-2 or TRBV6-3; 9 nucleotides align to TRBD2. CDR3 length: 15 amino acids. V dropped 4 bases and J dropped 3; count of bases not matched to a gene: 5. Germline V gene lookup returns CDR1 MNHEY and CDR2 SVGEGT. The CDR3 nucleotides are TGTGCCAGCAGTTTCGGCGGGGGGGCGACAGATACGCAGTATTTT. Translating gives CASSFGGGATDTQYF.

This clone has only a few counts. The chain carries TRBV2 and TRBJ1-5; unclear D gene. V was pared by 2 bases and J by 0 bases, with 11 bases between. The CDR3 is 16 amino acids. Germline assignment: CDR1 SNHLY and CDR2 FYNNEI. The CDR3 DNA sequence: TGTGCCAGCAGTGAATACGGTGGCGGTAGCAATCAGCCCCAGCATTTT. This sequence encodes CASSEYGGGSNQPQHF.

The V call is TRBV2, the J call TRBJ1-5; 11 nucleotides agree with TRBD1. Germline CDR1 reads SNHLY; CDR2 reads FYNNEI. The V gene end was trimmed by 5 bases and the J gene end by 3 bases; junction bases not matched to a gene: 12. The CDR3 extends over 18 amino acids. The CDR3 sequence is CASSPHRTGGMINQPQHF. Here the CDR3 DNA reads TGTGCCAGCAGTCCGCACCGGACAGGGGGCATGATCAATCAGCCCCAGCATTTT.

The chain carries TRBV7-2 and TRBJ1-1, with D unresolved. There are 14 residues in the CDR3. V shed 5 bases and J shed 0 bases, with 10 bases lying between them. Looked up from germline, CDR1 is SGHTA and CDR2 is FQGNSA. This CDR3 is CASSHPLLNTEAFF. CDR3 coding DNA: TGTGCCAGCAGCCATCCCCTATTGAACACTGAAGCTTTCTTT.

The chain has TRBV27 and TRBJ2-3, with D possibly TRBD2 on 7 matching bases. CDR1 MNHEY and CDR2 SMNVEV come from the germline V gene (reference sequence). Trimming cost V 5 bases and J 7 bases, with 22 bases left between them. This CDR3 has 16 residues. CDR3 residues: CASSPLGAGARNTQYF. CDR3 nucleotides: TGTGCCAGCAGTCCCCTGGGGGCGGGGGCCCGGAATACGCAGTATTTT.

This sequence joins TRBV2 and TRBJ2-7, with D uncertain. V shed 9 bases and J shed 2 bases, with 11 bases lying between them. The CDR3 contains 12 residues. Per the germline V gene, CDR1 is SNHLY and CDR2 is FYNNEI. The CDR3 is CASTGEPYEQYF. The CDR3 region has the DNA TGTGCCAGTACTGGTGAACCCTACGAGCAGTACTTC.

The gene calls are TRBV11-2 and TRBJ2-1; the match to TRBD1 covers 12 bases. CDR1 is SGHAT, CDR2 FQNNGV, per germline. V was clipped by 2 bases and J by 4 bases; unmatched bases: 12. The length of the CDR3 is 19 residues. CDR3 sequence (DNA): TGTGCCAGCAGCTTACTTGTGGGGACAGGGGGCGTTAGGTACAATGAGCAGTTCTTC. It codes for CASSLLVGTGGVRYNEQFF. Using reference TRBV11-2 and TRBJ2-1 for the parts outside the CDR3, the full variable domain is EAGVAQSPRYKIIEKRQSVAFWCNPISGHATLYWYQQILGQGPKLLIQFQNNGVVDDSQLPKDRFSAERLKGVDSTLKIQPAKLEDSAVYLCASSLLVGTGGVRYNEQFFGPGTRLTVL.

The chain links TRBV7-3 to TRBJ1-1; 7 positions agree with TRBD1. CDR1 SGHTA and CDR2 FQGTGA come from the germline V gene. CDR3 size: 14 residues. Germline trimming cut 6 bases from V and 1 base from J; bases unmatched to any gene: 5. CDR3 sequence reads: CASSPGQTNTEAFF. The CDR3 DNA sequence: TGTGCCAGCAGTCCGGGACAGACGAACACTGAAGCTTTCTTT.

The chain has TRBV28 and TRBJ2-3; the match to TRBD1 covers 9 bases. Per the germline V gene, CDR1 is MDHEN and CDR2 is SYDVKM. J gave up 1 base and V 1 base, and 3 bases lay outside the gene matches. The CDR3 runs 16 residues. CDR3 protein: CASSLLRTGGTDTQYF. In nucleotides, the CDR3 is TGTGCCAGCAGTTTATTGAGGACAGGGGGCACAGATACGCAGTATTTT. Complete variable domain (other parts from reference TRBV28 and TRBJ2-3): DVKVTQSSRYLVKRTGEKVFLECVQDMDHENMFWYRQDPGLGLRLIYFSYDVKMKEKGDIPEGYSVSREKKERFSLILESASTNQTSMYLCASSLLRTGGTDTQYFGPGTRLTVL.

The chain combines TRBV7-2 with TRBJ1-6, with TRBD1 identical over 9 bases. In germline, CDR1 is SGHTA, CDR2 FQGNSA. V dropped 5 bases and J dropped 10; count of bases not matched to a gene: 9. This CDR3 has 15 amino acids. The CDR3 nucleotides are TGTGCCAGCAGCCCCCCGGGACAGGGTGGCTCACCCCTCCACTTT. It is translated as CASSPPGQGGSPLHF.

The V call is TRBV4-2, the J call TRBJ2-2; a possible D gene is TRBD1 (5 bases). The CDR3 runs 15 residues. V dropped 0 bases and J dropped 6 bases, with 11 bases sitting between them. Per germline, CDR1 LGHNA and CDR2 YNFKEQ. The DNA for the CDR3 is TGTGCCAGCAGCCAAGAATTCCAGGGCCCCGGGGAGCTGTTTTTT. This encodes CASSQEFQGPGELFF.

The V and J genes are TRBV18 and TRBJ1-5; tentatively, D is TRBD1 (6 bases). The CDR3 covers 17 residues. The V and J ends lost 3 bases and 6 bases respectively, with 21 bases between them. Per the germline V gene, CDR1 is KGHSH and CDR2 is LQKENI. The CDR3 loop reads CASSPQPTDRSGQPQHF. CDR3 nucleotides: TGTGCCAGCTCACCGCAACCTACCGACAGGTCCGGTCAGCCCCAGCATTTT.

The chain is built from TRBV6-5 and TRBJ2-4; 11 nucleotides agree with TRBD2. Germline CDR1 MNHEY, CDR2 SVGAGI. Germline trimming cut 6 bases from V and 6 bases from J; bases unmatched to any gene: 7. The CDR3 contains 15 residues. CDR3 residues: CASSVISGGGNIQYF. The CDR3 DNA reads TGTGCCAGCAGCGTCATTAGCGGGGGGGGAAACATTCAGTACTTC.

The CDR3 region is CASNSGVALAEAFF. In DNA form, the CDR3 reads TGTGCCAGCAATTCAGGGGTAGCGTTGGCTGAAGCTTTCTTT. This chain links TRBV27 with TRBJ1-1; D may be TRBD1 (6 bases). The CDR3 consists of 14 residues. From germline, CDR1 is MNHEY and CDR2 SMNVEV (reference sequence). V was pared by 7 bases and J by 6 bases, with 18 bases between.

The chain recombines TRBV30 with TRBJ2-1; 11 nucleotides line up with TRBD2. V lost 0 bases and J lost 5; bases outside the gene matches: 3. The CDR3 length is 15 residues. Germline CDR1 reads GTSNPN; CDR2 reads SVGIG (reference sequence). The CDR3 loop is CAWSVQLAGDNEQFF. CDR3 coding DNA: TGTGCCTGGAGTGTTCAACTAGCGGGGGACAATGAGCAGTTCTTC.

The chain recombines TRBV7-3 with TRBJ2-7; TRBD1 matches 9 bases. Germline CDR1 is SGHTA and CDR2 is FQGTGA. This CDR3 has 14 amino acids. J gave up 3 bases and V 2 bases, and 2 bases lay outside the gene matches. This chain's CDR3 is CASSLGTGFYEQYF. The DNA for the CDR3 is TGTGCCAGCAGCTTAGGGACAGGGTTCTACGAGCAGTACTTC. Full variable domain (remainder filled in from reference TRBV7-3 and TRBJ2-7): GAGVSQTPSNKVTEKGKYVELRCDPISGHTALYWYRQSLGQGPEFLIYFQGTGAADDSGLPNDRFFAVRPEGSVSTLKIQRTERGDSAVYLCASSLGTGFYEQYFGPGTRLTVT.

This rearrangement joins TRBV30 to TRBJ2-5; D might be TRBD1 (6 bases). The germline V gene encodes CDR1 GTSNPN and CDR2 SVGIG (reference sequence). This CDR3 is built from 15 residues. V was shortened by 0 bases and J by 3 bases, with 14 bases between the two germline ends. The CDR3 DNA follows: TGTGCCTGGAGTGTCTTCACAGGGTTCGAAGAGACCCAGTACTTC. Protein product: CAWSVFTGFEETQYF.

V usage is TRBV28 and J usage is TRBJ2-1, with D possibly TRBD1 on 6 matching bases. Germline assignment: CDR1 MDHEN and CDR2 SYDVKM. This CDR3 has 14 amino acids. Trimming took 2 bases from V and 9 from J, leaving 14 bases between them. CDR3 in amino acids: CASSLPQGGGEQFF. The CDR3 DNA is TGTGCCAGCAGTTTACCACAGGGTGGCGGTGAGCAGTTCTTC.

The V call is TRBV19, the J call TRBJ1-2, with a possible D match to TRBD1 (5 bases). Trimming pared 6 bases from V and 8 bases from J, leaving 10 bases between. Germline V CDR1 and CDR2: LNHDA, SQIVND (reference sequence). There are 11 residues in the CDR3. The CDR3 sequence: CASREGLGYTF. Here the CDR3 DNA reads TGTGCCAGTAGGGAGGGGCTGGGCTACACCTTC.